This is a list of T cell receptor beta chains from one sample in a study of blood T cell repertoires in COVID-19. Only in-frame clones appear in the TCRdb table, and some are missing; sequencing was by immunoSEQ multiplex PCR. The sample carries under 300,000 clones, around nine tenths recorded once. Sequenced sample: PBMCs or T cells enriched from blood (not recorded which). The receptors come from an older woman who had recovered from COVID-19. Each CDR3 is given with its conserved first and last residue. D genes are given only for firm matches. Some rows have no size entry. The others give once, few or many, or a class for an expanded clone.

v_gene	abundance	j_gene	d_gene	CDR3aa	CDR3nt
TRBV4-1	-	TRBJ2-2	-	CASSLLRSSGELFF	TGCGCCAGCAGCCTCCTACGGAGTTCCGGGGAGCTGTTTTTT
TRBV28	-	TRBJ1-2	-	CASTTTGLSRTPPDF	TGTGCCAGCACCACAACAGGGCTCTCCCGGACACCCCCAGACTTC
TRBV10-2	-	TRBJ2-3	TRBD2	CASSEPGTSGSTDTQYF	TGCGCCAGCAGTGAGCCCGGGACTAGCGGGAGCACAGATACGCAGTATTTT
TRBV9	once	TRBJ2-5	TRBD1	CASSFRQGDVSETQYF	TGTGCCAGCAGCTTCCGACAGGGGGATGTCTCAGAGACCCAGTACTTC
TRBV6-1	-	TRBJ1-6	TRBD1	CASSARDRGYNSPLHF	TGTGCCAGCAGTGCCCGGGACAGAGGCTATAATTCACCCCTCCACTTT
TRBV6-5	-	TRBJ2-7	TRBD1	CASSYSRGPYEQYF	TGTGCCAGCAGTTACTCCAGGGGGCCCTACGAGCAGTACTTC
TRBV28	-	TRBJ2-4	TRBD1	CASTGTGGSKNIQYF	TGTGCCAGCACGGGGACAGGGGGTTCCAAAAACATTCAGTACTTC
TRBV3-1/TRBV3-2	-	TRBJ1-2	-	CASSPQGGFWGGYTF	TGTGCCAGCAGCCCCCAGGGAGGCTTTTGGGGAGGCTACACCTTC
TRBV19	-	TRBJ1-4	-	CASSDQGNEKLFF	TGTGCCAGTAGTGACCAGGGTAATGAAAAACTGTTTTTT
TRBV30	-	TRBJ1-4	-	CAWSVSATNEKLFF	TGTGCCTGGAGTGTCTCCGCAACTAATGAAAAACTGTTTTTT
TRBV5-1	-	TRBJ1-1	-	CASSLAGRDTEAFF	TGCGCCAGCAGCTTGGCAGGCAGAGACACTGAAGCTTTCTTT
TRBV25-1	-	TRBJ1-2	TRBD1	CASNTGEDYGYTF	TGTGCCAGCAACACAGGGGAGGACTATGGCTACACCTTC
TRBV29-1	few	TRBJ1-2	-	CSVDQGLNYGYTF	TGCAGCGTTGACCAGGGGTTAAACTATGGCTACACCTTC
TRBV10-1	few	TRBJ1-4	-	CASSESGAGEKLFF	TGCGCCAGCAGTGAGTCGGGGGCTGGGGAAAAACTGTTTTTT
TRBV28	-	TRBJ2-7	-	CASSFPMTEEQYF	TGTGCCAGCAGTTTCCCTATGACAGAAGAGCAGTACTTC
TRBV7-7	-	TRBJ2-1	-	CASGRVSGDEQFF	TGTGCTAGCGGTCGGGTGTCAGGGGATGAGCAGTTCTTC
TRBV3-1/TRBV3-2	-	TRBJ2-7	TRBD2	CASSQPSGYEQYF	TGTGCCAGCAGCCAACCTAGCGGTTACGAGCAGTACTTC
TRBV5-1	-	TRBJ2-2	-	CASGGTANTGELFF	TGCGCCAGCGGGGGGACAGCGAACACCGGGGAGCTGTTTTTT
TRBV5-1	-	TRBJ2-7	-	CASSPRGNDEQYF	TGCGCCAGCAGCCCCCGAGGGAATGACGAGCAGTACTTC
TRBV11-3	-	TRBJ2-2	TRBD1	CASSPQDRGPWGGELFF	TGTGCCAGCAGCCCCCAAGACAGGGGGCCGTGGGGCGGGGAGCTGTTTTTT
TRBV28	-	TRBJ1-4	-	CASSSQTGPTNEKLFF	TGTGCCAGCAGTTCCCAAACAGGGCCCACTAATGAAAAACTGTTTTTT
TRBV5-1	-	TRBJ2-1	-	CASSSGTPTYNEQFF	TGCGCCAGCAGTTCCGGGACTCCCACTTACAATGAGCAGTTCTTC
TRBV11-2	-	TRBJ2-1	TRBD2	CASSSRLAAYYNEQFF	TGTGCCAGCAGCTCCCGACTAGCGGCGTATTACAATGAGCAGTTCTTC
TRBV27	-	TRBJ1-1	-	CAGLGGRTEAFF	TGTGCCGGGCTGGGGGGGCGGACTGAAGCTTTCTTT
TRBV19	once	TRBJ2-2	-	CASTNTGELFF	TGTGCCAGCACGAACACCGGGGAGCTGTTTTTT
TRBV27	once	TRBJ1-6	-	CASRGDESPLHF	TGTGCTAGCCGCGGGGATGAATCACCCCTCCACTTT
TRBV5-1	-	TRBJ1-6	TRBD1	CASSPLGQGASGALHF	TGCGCCAGCAGCCCCCTTGGGCAGGGGGCATCAGGGGCCCTCCACTTT
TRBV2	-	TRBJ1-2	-	CASMKERYTF	TGTGCCAGCATGAAGGAGCGCTACACCTTC
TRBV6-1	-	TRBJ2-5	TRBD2	CASSEGLAGWPETQYF	TGTGCCAGCAGTGAGGGACTAGCGGGGTGGCCCGAGACCCAGTACTTC
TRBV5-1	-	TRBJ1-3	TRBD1	CASSPQGAMGNTIYF	TGCGCCAGCAGCCCACAGGGGGCAATGGGAAACACCATATATTTT
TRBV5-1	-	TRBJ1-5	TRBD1	CASSLGQGEQPQHF	TGCGCCAGCAGCTTGGGACAGGGGGAACAGCCCCAGCATTTT
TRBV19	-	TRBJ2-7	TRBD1	CAGARWGRDRESYEQYF	TGCGCAGGCGCCCGGTGGGGCCGGGACAGGGAGTCCTACGAGCAGTACTTC
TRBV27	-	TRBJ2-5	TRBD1	CASSHRGRGETQYF	TGTGCCAGCAGTCACAGGGGAAGAGGAGAGACCCAGTACTTC
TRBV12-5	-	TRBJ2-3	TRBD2	CASGLGLAGIWDTQYF	TGTGCTAGTGGTTTGGGACTAGCGGGGATTTGGGATACGCAGTATTTT
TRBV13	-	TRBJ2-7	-	CASSPEGAGEQYF	TGTGCCAGCAGCCCAGAAGGGGCAGGGGAGCAGTACTTC
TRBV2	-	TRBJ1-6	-	CASRPQGHSPLHF	TGTGCCAGCCGGCCTCAGGGGCACTCACCCCTCCACTTT
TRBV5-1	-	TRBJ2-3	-	CASILGGGGEDTQYF	TGCGCCAGCATCCTGGGCGGCGGAGGGGAGGATACGCAGTATTTT
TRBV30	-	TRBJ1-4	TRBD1	CAWSHRGAGEKLFF	TGTGCCTGGAGCCACAGGGGTGCGGGAGAAAAACTGTTTTTT
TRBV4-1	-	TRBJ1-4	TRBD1	CASSQAGTGDEKLFF	TGCGCCAGCAGCCAGGCCGGGACAGGGGATGAAAAACTGTTTTTT
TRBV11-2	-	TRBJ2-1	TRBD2	CASSLGTSGVEQFF	TGTGCCAGCAGTCTTGGGACTAGCGGGGTTGAGCAGTTCTTC